Below, 7 T cell receptor beta chains from the same sample are listed, as sequenced in a study of cytomegalovirus exposure and HLA in healthy donors. In the PCR, 60 Vbeta and 13 Jbeta primers were used. Some clones are missing from TCRdb's copy, which holds only in-frame ones; the method was immunoSEQ multiplex PCR. Here the sample spans approximately 210,000 clones, 82% being singletons. Sample: PBMCs. The receptors stem from a middle-aged man in good health and CMV-seropositive.

The chain couples TRBV9 to TRBJ1-2, with TRBD1 identical over 10 bases. Germline trimming cut 3 bases from V and 4 bases from J; bases unmatched to any gene: 6. The CDR3 runs 15 residues. Germline assignment: CDR1 SGDLS and CDR2 YYNGEE. For the CDR3, the DNA is TGTGCCAGCAGCGCGGGGACAGGGGTGGCCTATGGCTACACCTTC. Translated: CASSAGTGVAYGYTF.

The chain employs TRBV6-5 and TRBJ2-1; 11 nucleotides align to TRBD2. J lost 9 bases, V lost 0 bases, and 7 bases had no gene match. The CDR3 length is 16 residues. Germline values: CDR1 MNHEY, CDR2 SVGAGI. The CDR3 spells CASSYSRLAGGGEQFF. The CDR3 DNA sequence: TGTGCCAGCAGTTACTCGCGCCTAGCGGGAGGAGGTGAGCAGTTCTTC.

The chain employs TRBV5-1 and TRBJ1-3; a weak D match, TRBD1 (6 bases). Trimming stripped 3 bases from V and 0 bases from J, with 13 bases between. Germline assignment: CDR1 SGHRS and CDR2 YFSETQ. This CDR3 spans 16 amino acids. The CDR3 sequence is CASSSGQTGSGNTIYF. CDR3 in DNA: TGCGCCAGCAGCTCCGGACAGACCGGCTCTGGAAACACCATATATTTT. The whole variable domain, filled in from reference TRBV5-1 and TRBJ1-3, reads KAGVTQTPRYLIKTRGQQVTLSCSPISGHRSVSWYQQTPGQGLQFLFEYFSETQRNKGNFPGRFSGRQFSNSRSEMNVSTLELGDSALYLCASSSGQTGSGNTIYFGEGSWLTVV.

This clone was seen a handful of times. The chain joins TRBV19 to TRBJ2-1; the match to TRBD1 covers 8 bases. Losses at the gene ends were 5 bases for V and 0 bases for J; bases not matched to a gene: 6. This CDR3 comprises 16 residues. Germline V lookup: CDR1 LNHDA, CDR2 SQIVND (reference sequence). The CDR3 nucleotides read TGTGCCAGTAGTTACTCGACAGGGGTCTCCTACAATGAGCAGTTCTTC. Translation gives CASSYSTGVSYNEQFF.

This clone occurred a few times. V usage is TRBV2 and J usage is TRBJ2-1; 11 bases are a match to TRBD2. Trimming took 3 bases from V and 8 from J; bases not matched to a gene: 9. This CDR3 region has 16 residues. Germline CDR1 and CDR2: SNHLY and FYNNEI. The DNA of the CDR3 is TGTGCCAGCAGTGACGGACTAGCGGGCCTTACGTATGAGCAGTTCTTC. Protein sequence: CASSDGLAGLTYEQFF.

This chain uses TRBV14 with TRBJ1-1, with a tentative D call TRBD1 (5 bases). Germline V gene data show CDR1 as SGHDN and CDR2 as FVKESK. This CDR3 is built from 15 residues. Trimming removed 4 bases from V and 4 bases from J, with 16 bases in between. The CDR3 reads CASSLWGGIGTEAFF. DNA for the CDR3: TGTGCCAGCAGCCTCTGGGGGGGGATAGGCACTGAAGCTTTCTTT.

The J gene is TRBJ1-1, the V gene TRBV9, with 8 bases matching TRBD1. Germline V gives CDR1 SGDLS, CDR2 YYNGEE. This CDR3 has 15 residues. The J segment lost 4 bases and the V segment lost 2 bases, leaving 7 bases of the junction unmatched. The CDR3 region is CASSVGQAGTTEAFF. CDR3 coding DNA: TGTGCCAGCAGCGTGGGACAGGCTGGGACCACTGAAGCTTTCTTT.